Below are 24 T cell receptor beta chains sequenced from a single sample in a study of shared clonotypes between healthy human individuals. Only CD45RO-negative cells positively selected for CCR7 counted as naive CD8 cells, so terminally differentiated effector memory CD45RA+ cells were excluded. Assay used: immunoSEQ multiplex PCR; TCRdb lists only in-frame clones, some missing. The table includes about 1.9 million clones, approximately 92% detected once. Material for sequencing was naive CD8+ T cells from PBMCs. The receptors derive from a man between 18 and 35 years old in good health. Some clones in this sample may be carry-over from other donors' samples.

CDR3 nucleotide sequence: TGCGCCAGCAGAGGACTAGCGGGGAATGAGCAGTTCTTC. Translated: CASRGLAGNEQFF. V usage is TRBV4-1 and J usage is TRBJ2-1, with 12 nucleotides matching TRBD2. The J segment lost 7 bases and the V segment lost 6 bases, leaving 1 base of the junction unmatched. This CDR3 contains 13 residues. Germline CDR1 MGHRA, CDR2 YSYEKL.

Details on this clone: This CDR3 is also generated by other DNA sequences in the sample. The genes are TRBV4-1 and TRBJ2-1; 7 bases agree with TRBD2. Germline CDR1 is MGHRA and CDR2 is YSYEKL. This CDR3 spans 16 amino acids. Trimming cost V 1 base and J 0 bases; bases outside gene matches: 3. The CDR3 protein is CASSQVGGSSYNEQFF. The CDR3 DNA follows: TGCGCCAGCAGCCAAGTTGGCGGGAGCTCCTACAATGAGCAGTTCTTC.

The chain combines TRBV12-5 with TRBJ2-7, with 9 bases that match TRBD2. V shed 7 bases, J shed 3 bases, and the junction held 7 bases outside the gene matches. This CDR3 is 14 amino acids long. The V gene's germline CDR1 is LGHNT and CDR2 FRNRAP. The CDR3 region is CASAHSGSNYEQYF. Here the CDR3 DNA reads TGTGCTAGTGCCCATAGCGGGAGTAACTACGAGCAGTACTTC. The full variable domain, completed using reference TRBV12-5 and TRBJ2-7, is DARVTQTPRHKVTEMGQEVTMRCQPILGHNTVFWYRQTMMQGLELLAYFRNRAPLDDSGMPKDRFSAEMPDATLATLKIQPSEPRDSAVYFCASAHSGSNYEQYFGPGTRLTVT.

This clone was observed once. The chain is built from TRBV28 and TRBJ2-1; 9 bases agree with TRBD1. Germline CDR1 is MDHEN and CDR2 is SYDVKM. This CDR3 has 15 amino acids. The V and J ends lost 2 bases and 4 bases, in that order; junction bases with no gene match: 3. Written as DNA, the CDR3 is TGTGCCAGCAGTTTAGCTGGACAGGGGTACAATGAGCAGTTCTTC. Translated, it gives CASSLAGQGYNEQFF. Full variable domain (remainder filled in from reference TRBV28 and TRBJ2-1): DVKVTQSSRYLVKRTGEKVFLECVQDMDHENMFWYRQDPGLGLRLIYFSYDVKMKEKGDIPEGYSVSREKKERFSLILESASTNQTSMYLCASSLAGQGYNEQFFGPGTRLTVL.

The table lists this clone with a count of one. The chain links TRBV19 to TRBJ2-2; 8 positions agree with TRBD1. Germline V gene lookup returns CDR1 LNHDA and CDR2 SQIVND (reference sequence). Trimming cost V 6 bases and J 0 bases; bases outside gene matches: 6. This CDR3 spans 16 amino acids. The CDR3 protein is CASRAGGNANTGELFF. The CDR3 coding sequence is TGTGCCAGTAGGGCAGGGGGCAACGCGAACACCGGGGAGCTGTTTTTT.

The chain uses TRBV28 and TRBJ2-3; 9 bases are a match to TRBD2. The germline V gene encodes CDR1 MDHEN and CDR2 SYDVKM. The length of the CDR3 is 18 residues. V was pared by 8 bases and J by 5 bases, with 20 bases of the junction left unmatched. For the CDR3, the DNA is TGTGCCAGCGACCGGCCCCGAGCGGGAGGCCTCAGGATAGATACGCAGTATTTT. Residues: CASDRPRAGGLRIDTQYF.

The rearrangement uses TRBV27 and TRBJ1-1; D is undetermined. CDR1 and CDR2 from the germline V gene are MNHEY and SMNVEV (reference sequence). CDR3 length: 15 amino acids. Trimming pared 2 bases from V and 2 bases from J, leaving 12 bases between. CDR3 sequence: CASSLGSSGNTEAFF. The DNA of the CDR3 is TGTGCCAGCAGTTTAGGGTCCTCGGGTAACACTGAAGCTTTCTTT.

Comments on this clone: Different DNA sequences within this sample yield the same CDR3. The CDR3 DNA reads as TGTGCCAGCAGCACCAGCGGGATATCCTACAATGAGCAGTTCTTC. Amino acids: CASSTSGISYNEQFF. The chain couples TRBV9 to TRBJ2-1, with TRBD2 matching over 7 bases. V trimming: 4 bases; J trimming: 1 base; junction bases outside the gene matches: 5. The CDR3 contains 15 residues. The germline CDR1 and CDR2 sequences are SGDLS and YYNGEE.

The count of this clone is one. This chain uses TRBV28 with TRBJ2-7, with TRBD2 matching 7 bases. Trimming removed 5 bases from V and 3 bases from J; junction bases left unmatched: 10. Per the germline V gene, CDR1 is MDHEN and CDR2 is SYDVKM. The CDR3 covers 15 residues. As DNA, the CDR3 is TGTGCCAGCAGTGCGGGAGTGGGCCCCGACTACGAGCAGTACTTC. Encoded protein: CASSAGVGPDYEQYF.

The chain couples TRBV10-3 to TRBJ2-4, with 8 bases aligning to TRBD2. Germline trimming cut 3 bases from V and 0 bases from J; bases unmatched to any gene: 7. Germline CDR1 reads ENHRY; CDR2 reads SYGVKD. There are 17 residues in the CDR3. CDR3 residues: CAISETTGGKAKNIQYF. In DNA, the CDR3 is TGTGCCATCAGTGAAACGACGGGGGGGAAAGCCAAAAACATTCAGTACTTC.

As regards this clone: Other DNA sequences of this sample code for an identical CDR3. This chain connects TRBV19 to TRBJ1-1; the D is unclear. CDR3 length: 15 amino acids. Trimming cost V 2 bases and J 1 base, with 11 bases left between them. CDR1 and CDR2 from the germline V gene are LNHDA and SQIVND (reference sequence). CDR3 nucleotides: TGTGCCAGTAGTATACCCGGGAGCGGGAACACTGAAGCTTTCTTT. Translated, it gives CASSIPGSGNTEAFF. The variable domain in full, with the rest retrieved from reference TRBV19 and TRBJ1-1, is DGGITQSPKYLFRKEGQNVTLSCEQNLNHDAMYWYRQDPGQGLRLIYYSQIVNDFQKGDIAEGYSVSREKKESFPLTVTSAQKNPTAFYLCASSIPGSGNTEAFFGQGTRLTVV.

As concerns this clone: The same CDR3 also results from other DNA sequences found in this sample. V and J are TRBV7-9 and TRBJ2-3; no reliable D call. V was cut by 1 base and J by 3 bases, with 8 bases left in between. The CDR3 is 14 amino acids. In germline, CDR1 is SEHNR, CDR2 FQNEAQ (reference sequence). CDR3 nucleotide sequence: TGTGCCAGCAGCTTAGGGTTGGTGACAGATACGCAGTATTTT. It codes for CASSLGLVTDTQYF.

V gene TRBV6-5 combines with J gene TRBJ2-3; D gene ambiguous. Germline loops: CDR1 MNHEY, CDR2 SVGAGI. Trimming left V 2 bases short and J 0 bases short, with 9 bases between. This CDR3 has 15 amino acids. Here the CDR3 DNA reads TGTGCCAGCAGTTACCGTTACGGGAGCACAGATACGCAGTATTTT. Its protein product is CASSYRYGSTDTQYF.

V usage is TRBV4-3 and J usage is TRBJ2-7, with 11 bases fitting TRBD1. V shed 3 bases, J shed 0 bases, and the junction held 1 base outside the gene matches. CDR3 length: 15 amino acids. The germline V gene has CDR1 LGHNA and CDR2 YSLEER. The CDR3 sequence: CASSHGTGGSYEQYF. CDR3 in DNA: TGCGCCAGCAGCCACGGGACAGGGGGCTCCTACGAGCAGTACTTC.

The chain has TRBV27 and TRBJ1-4, with 10 bases aligning to TRBD1. From germline, CDR1 is MNHEY and CDR2 SMNVEV (reference sequence). Losses at the gene ends were 7 bases for V and 9 bases for J; bases not matched to a gene: 8. This CDR3 has 14 residues. The CDR3 nucleotides read TGTGCCAGCACCTGGACAGGGGGATCAAAAAAACTGTTTTTT. It specifies CASTWTGGSKKLFF.

This chain joins TRBV11-3 and TRBJ2-1; D call uncertain. Per the germline V gene, CDR1 is SGHNT and CDR2 is YENEEA. The germline V and J ends were trimmed by 3 bases and 0 bases, with 6 bases remaining between them. CDR3 size: 14 residues. Here the CDR3 reads CASSFANSYNEQFF. The CDR3 nucleotides are TGTGCCAGCAGCTTCGCTAACTCCTACAATGAGCAGTTCTTC.

J is TRBJ2-7 and V is TRBV7-8; D gene ambiguous. The CDR3 extends over 13 amino acids. Trimming took 2 bases from V and 4 from J, leaving 9 bases between them. CDR1 is SGHVS, CDR2 FQNEAQ, per germline. The CDR3 DNA is TGTGCCAGCAGCTTATCCCCTGTATACGAGCAGTACTTC. Translated, it gives CASSLSPVYEQYF.

The rearrangement uses TRBV4-3 and TRBJ2-1, with 8 positions matching TRBD2. CDR3 length: 19 amino acids. The V gene end was trimmed by 0 bases and the J gene end by 6 bases; junction bases not matched to a gene: 16. Germline V gene data show CDR1 as LGHNA and CDR2 as YSLEER. The CDR3 nucleotides are TGCGCCAGCAGCCAAGATTTATGGCTAGCGGGTAAATCCCTCAATGAGCAGTTCTTC. Protein product: CASSQDLWLAGKSLNEQFF.

The chain carries TRBV7-6 and TRBJ2-7; 12 bases agree with TRBD2. Germline values: CDR1 SGHVS, CDR2 FNYEAQ. V was pared by 6 bases and J by 7 bases, with 7 bases of the junction left unmatched. CDR3 length equals 14 residues. The CDR3 nucleotides are TGTGCCAGCAGAGGACTAGCGGGACCGGGTGAGCAGTACTTC. Translated, it gives CASRGLAGPGEQYF. Drawing the rest from reference TRBV7-6 and TRBJ2-7, the complete variable domain is GAGVSQSPRYKVTKRGQDVALRCDPISGHVSLYWYRQALGQGPEFLTYFNYEAQQDKSGLPNDRFSAERPEGSISTLTIQRTEQRDSAMYRCASRGLAGPGEQYFGPGTRLTVT.

Remarks on this clone: Other DNA sequences within the sample encode an identical CDR3. V is TRBV2 and J is TRBJ2-1, with TRBD1 as a possible D gene (6 bases). V lost 1 base and J lost 0, with 7 bases in between. The CDR3 extends over 15 amino acids. Germline V CDR1 and CDR2: SNHLY, FYNNEI. The CDR3 spells CASSEVGGSYNEQFF. In DNA, the CDR3 is TGTGCCAGCAGTGAAGTAGGGGGCTCCTACAATGAGCAGTTCTTC.

The chain has TRBV19 and TRBJ2-5; D gene ambiguous. CDR3 length: 14 residues. The ends were cut back, 2 bases at V and 3 bases at J, with 10 bases in the middle. From germline, CDR1 is LNHDA and CDR2 SQIVND (reference sequence). The CDR3 reads CASSIKTTKETQYF. The CDR3 bases are TGTGCCAGTAGTATAAAGACAACCAAAGAGACCCAGTACTTC.

The V and J genes are TRBV28 and TRBJ2-7; D is unresolved. CDR3 length equals 13 residues. V lost 3 bases, J lost 0 bases, and 6 bases lay in between. Looked up from germline, CDR1 is MDHEN and CDR2 is SYDVKM. The CDR3 spells CASSFDTSYEQYF. The CDR3, as DNA: TGTGCCAGCAGTTTCGACACCTCCTACGAGCAGTACTTC.

The genes are TRBV19 and TRBJ1-5, with D perhaps matching TRBD1 (5 bases). The CDR3 length is 15 residues. The germline gives CDR1 LNHDA, CDR2 SQIVND (reference sequence). The V end lost 6 bases, the J end lost 7 bases, and 19 bases lay between the germline ends. The CDR3 region has the DNA TGTGCCAGTAGCAGCGGGGCAGCTCTGCGGCAGCCCCAGCATTTT. Amino acid sequence: CASSSGAALRQPQHF.

Details on this clone: Additional DNA sequences in this sample encode the identical CDR3. The chain has TRBV4-1 and TRBJ2-7; D is unresolved. The V gene's germline CDR1 is MGHRA and CDR2 YSYEKL. CDR3 length: 13 residues. Trimming shortened V by 5 bases and J by 0 bases, and 8 bases separated the two germline ends. CDR3 bases: TGCGCCAGCAGCGAGAGGAGCTCCTACGAGCAGTACTTC. Amino acids: CASSERSSYEQYF.